The 7 T cell receptor beta chains given below trace back to one sample, sequenced in a study of cytomegalovirus exposure and HLA in healthy donors. The PCR contained 60 Vbeta and 13 Jbeta primers. TCRdb's table, derived via immunoSEQ multiplex PCR, lists solely in-frame clones and lacks some. Of approximately 100,000 clones detected, about three quarters appear once; the ten largest clones hold 16%. The sample comprised PBMCs. Receptors originate from a man aged 60-69 years in good health and CMV-seropositive.

This chain links TRBV6-6 with TRBJ1-2; the match to TRBD1 covers 9 bases. Germline V gene data show CDR1 as MNHNY and CDR2 as SVGAGI (reference sequence). The V gene end was trimmed by 6 bases and the J gene end by 4 bases; junction bases not matched to a gene: 6. The CDR3 contains 14 residues. CDR3 DNA sequence: TGTGCCAGCAGGACAGGGGGGGCCATCTATGGCTACACCTTC. Translating it yields CASRTGGAIYGYTF.

This clone was counted once. The rearrangement uses TRBV25-1 and TRBJ1-2; D not certain. Germline CDR1 is MGHDK and CDR2 is SYGVNS. CDR3 length: 12 amino acids. Between the trimmed V and J ends, which lost 10 bases and 8 bases, there was a span of 17 bases. This CDR3 reads CAIGRGDGGYTF. The CDR3 DNA is TGTGCCATCGGGCGGGGAGATGGGGGCTACACCTTC.

The V call is TRBV6-1, the J call TRBJ2-7; 10 bases align to TRBD1. The V segment lost 11 bases and the J segment 2 bases; nucleotides outside the gene matches: 3. CDR1 and CDR2 (germline): MNHNS, SASEGT. CDR3 size: 12 residues. The CDR3 spells CAGGTGAYEQYF. In DNA form, the CDR3 reads TGTGCCGGCGGGACAGGGGCCTACGAGCAGTACTTC.

The CDR3 region has the DNA TGCGCCAGCAGCTATGAGCTGGGGGCGAGCTCCTATAATTCACCCCTCCACTTT. Its translation is CASSYELGASSYNSPLHF. The chain carries TRBV5-1 and TRBJ1-6, with D tentatively TRBD1 (6 bases). The length of the CDR3 is 18 residues. The V gene lost 3 bases and the J gene lost 0 bases, with 16 bases spanning the gap. The V gene's germline CDR1 is SGHRS and CDR2 YFSETQ. Full variable domain (missing parts from reference TRBV5-1 and TRBJ1-6): KAGVTQTPRYLIKTRGQQVTLSCSPISGHRSVSWYQQTPGQGLQFLFEYFSETQRNKGNFPGRFSGRQFSNSRSEMNVSTLELGDSALYLCASSYELGASSYNSPLHFGNGTRLTVT.

The gene calls are TRBV13 and TRBJ2-1, with no clear D. The V gene lost 5 bases and the J gene lost 7 bases, with 9 bases spanning the gap. The CDR3 is 12 residues long. Germline V gene lookup returns CDR1 PRHDT and CDR2 FYEKMQ (reference sequence). CDR3 loop: CASSHLRNEQFF. Here the CDR3 DNA reads TGTGCCAGCAGCCACCTCCGGAATGAGCAGTTCTTC.

The CDR3: CAKDRAGNTIYF. The CDR3 DNA reads as TGTGCCAAAGACAGGGCTGGAAACACCATATATTTT. The genes are TRBV2 and TRBJ1-3, with 7 bases aligning to TRBD1. With 10 bases clipped from V and 2 bases from J, the junction kept 2 bases outside the gene matches. The CDR3 has 12 residues. Germline values: CDR1 SNHLY, CDR2 FYNNEI.

The rearrangement joins TRBV30 to TRBJ2-3; possibly TRBD2 for D (6 bases). Per the germline V gene, CDR1 is GTSNPN and CDR2 is SVGIG (reference sequence). The V and J ends lost 4 bases and 1 base respectively, with 21 bases between them. The CDR3 covers 17 residues. CDR3 coding DNA: TGTGCCTGGATAACCGCGGGACGGAGGGTTGGCACAGATACGCAGTATTTT. Amino acids: CAWITAGRRVGTDTQYF.